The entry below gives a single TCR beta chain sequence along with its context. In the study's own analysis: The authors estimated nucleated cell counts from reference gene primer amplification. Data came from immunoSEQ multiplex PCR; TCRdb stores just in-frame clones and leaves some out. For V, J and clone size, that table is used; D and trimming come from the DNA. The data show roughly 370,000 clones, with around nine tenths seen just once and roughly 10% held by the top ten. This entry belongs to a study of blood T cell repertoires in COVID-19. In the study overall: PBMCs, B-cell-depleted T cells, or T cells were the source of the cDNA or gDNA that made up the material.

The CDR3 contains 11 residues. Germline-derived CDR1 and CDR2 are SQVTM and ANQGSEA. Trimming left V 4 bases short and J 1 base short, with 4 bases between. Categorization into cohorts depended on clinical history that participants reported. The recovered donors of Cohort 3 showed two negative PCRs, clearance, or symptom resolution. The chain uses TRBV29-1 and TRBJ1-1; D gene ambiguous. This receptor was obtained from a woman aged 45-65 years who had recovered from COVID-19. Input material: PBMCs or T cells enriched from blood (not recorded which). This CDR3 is CSVARNTEAFF. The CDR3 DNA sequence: TGCAGCGTTGCCCGGAACACTGAAGCTTTCTTT.